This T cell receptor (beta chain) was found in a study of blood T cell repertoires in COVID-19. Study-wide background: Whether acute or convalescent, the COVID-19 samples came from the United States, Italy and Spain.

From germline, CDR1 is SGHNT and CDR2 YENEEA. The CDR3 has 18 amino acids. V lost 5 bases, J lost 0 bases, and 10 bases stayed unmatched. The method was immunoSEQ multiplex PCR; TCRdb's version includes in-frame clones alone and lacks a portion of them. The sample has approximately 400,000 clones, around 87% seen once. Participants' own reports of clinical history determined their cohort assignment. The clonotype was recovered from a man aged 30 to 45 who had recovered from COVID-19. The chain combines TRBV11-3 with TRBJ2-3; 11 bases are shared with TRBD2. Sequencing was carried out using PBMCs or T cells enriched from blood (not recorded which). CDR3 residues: CASSPSGTSGPSTDTQYF. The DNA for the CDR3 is TGTGCCAGCAGCCCCAGCGGGACTAGCGGACCGAGCACAGATACGCAGTATTTT.